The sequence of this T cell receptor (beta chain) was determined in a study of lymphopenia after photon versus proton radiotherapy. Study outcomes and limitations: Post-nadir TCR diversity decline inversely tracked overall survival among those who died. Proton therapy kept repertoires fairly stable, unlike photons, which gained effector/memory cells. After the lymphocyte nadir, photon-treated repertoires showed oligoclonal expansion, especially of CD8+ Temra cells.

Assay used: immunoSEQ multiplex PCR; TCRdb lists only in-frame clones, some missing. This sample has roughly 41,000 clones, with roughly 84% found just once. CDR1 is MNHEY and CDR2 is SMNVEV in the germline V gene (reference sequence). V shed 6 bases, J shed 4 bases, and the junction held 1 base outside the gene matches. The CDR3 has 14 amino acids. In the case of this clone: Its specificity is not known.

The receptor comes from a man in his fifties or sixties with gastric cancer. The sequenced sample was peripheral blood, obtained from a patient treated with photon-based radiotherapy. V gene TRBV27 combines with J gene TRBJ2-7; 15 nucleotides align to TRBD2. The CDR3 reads CASRGLAGGYEQYF. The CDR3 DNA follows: TGTGCCAGCAGGGGACTAGCGGGAGGTTACGAGCAGTACTTC.